This TCR beta chain stems from a study of cytomegalovirus exposure and HLA in healthy donors. Study-level information: From HLA-typed donors, an early data release held about 85 million unique TCRs.

The PCR contained 60 Vbeta and 13 Jbeta primers. Assay used: immunoSEQ multiplex PCR; TCRdb lists only in-frame clones, some missing. The sample has tens of thousands of clones, more than 55% seen once. CDR3 size: 14 residues. This sequence joins TRBV21-1 and TRBJ1-5. TRBV21-1 is designated a pseudogene. This clonotype originated in a woman aged 50 to 65 in good health and CMV-seropositive. Sequencing was performed on PBMCs. CDR3 protein: CASSRLFLNQPQHF. The CDR3 region has the DNA TGTGCCAGCAGCCGTTTATTTCTTAATCAGCCCCAGCATTTT.